Shown below are 32 T cell receptor beta chains from a single sample sequenced in a study of T cell responses to AZD1222 COVID-19 vaccine. The method was immunoSEQ multiplex PCR; TCRdb's version includes in-frame clones alone and lacks a portion of them. Of 90,000 to 120,000 clones listed, approximately 86% are singletons. The specimen comprised peripheral blood, sampled on day 0 of AZD1222 vaccination. The receptors come from an adult in good health.

CDR3 loop: CASSLDGTYYGYTF. CDR3 coding DNA: TGTGCCAGCAGCTTAGACGGGACATACTATGGCTACACCTTC. The chain uses TRBV11-1 and TRBJ1-2; D is perhaps TRBD1 (6 bases). The CDR3 runs 14 residues. Trimming took off 1 base at V and 3 bases at J, with 9 bases between the two ends. CDR1 and CDR2 from the germline V gene are SGHAT and FQDESV (reference sequence).

The V call is TRBV5-4, the J call TRBJ2-7; D gene ambiguous. Germline V gene sequence: CDR1 SGHNT, CDR2 YYREEE (reference sequence). The ends were cut back, 1 base at V and 6 bases at J, with 5 bases in the middle. This CDR3 region has 11 residues. CDR3 protein: CASSLYAEQYF. The CDR3 bases are TGTGCCAGCAGCTTGTACGCCGAGCAGTACTTC.

This chain joins TRBV6-5 and TRBJ2-2; D not certain. Germline lookup yields CDR1 MNHEY and CDR2 SVGAGI. With 2 bases removed from V and 2 bases from J, the gap between germline ends came to 6 bases. CDR3 length: 14 amino acids. CDR3 loop: CASSYTANTGELFF. The CDR3 DNA follows: TGTGCCAGCAGTTACACCGCCAACACCGGGGAGCTGTTTTTT.

The CDR3 loop reads CASSKPGQVSGNTIYF. CDR3 bases: TGTGCCAGCAGTAAGCCGGGACAGGTCTCTGGAAACACCATATATTTT. The chain is built from TRBV2 and TRBJ1-3; 8 bases agree with TRBD1. Trimming cost V 5 bases and J 0 bases; bases outside gene matches: 6. Germline V CDR1 and CDR2: SNHLY, FYNNEI. The CDR3 is 16 amino acids.

This chain joins TRBV29-1 and TRBJ1-1; D gene uncertain. The CDR3 sequence is 10 residues long. CDR1 is SQVTM, CDR2 ANQGSEA, per germline. The CDR3 protein is CGSGNTEAFF. The CDR3 nucleotides read TGCGGGTCGGGGAACACTGAAGCTTTCTTT.

The V and J genes are TRBV6-5 and TRBJ1-1, with D possibly TRBD1 on 5 matching bases. V was trimmed by 6 bases and J by 1 base, leaving 9 bases between them. The CDR3 covers 13 residues. Per germline, CDR1 MNHEY and CDR2 SVGAGI. The chain's CDR3 is CASRPGQNTEAFF. The CDR3 nucleotides are TGTGCCAGCAGGCCCGGACAGAACACTGAAGCTTTCTTT.

The J gene is TRBJ2-7, the V gene TRBV29-1, with a weak D call TRBD2 (5 bases). Germline values: CDR1 SQVTM, CDR2 ANQGSEA. This CDR3 spans 14 amino acids. V lost 4 bases and J 6 bases, leaving 19 bases between the germline ends. The CDR3 spells CSVVFGGQAGEQYF. The CDR3 DNA is TGCAGCGTTGTTTTCGGAGGTCAGGCGGGCGAGCAGTACTTC.

This chain joins TRBV5-1 and TRBJ2-3; D tentatively reads TRBD1 or TRBD2 (5 bases each). Germline V gene lookup returns CDR1 SGHRS and CDR2 YFSETQ. This CDR3 contains 14 residues. V lost 0 bases and J 5 bases, leaving 10 bases between the germline ends. The DNA of the CDR3 is TGCGCCAGCAGCTTGGTGGGGGTAAGAGATACGCAGTATTTT. Its translation is CASSLVGVRDTQYF.

This clone was detected a few times. Other DNA sequences in the sample encode the same CDR3. The gene calls are TRBV9 and TRBJ1-1; the D is unclear. The germline V gene encodes CDR1 SGDLS and CDR2 YYNGEE. The CDR3 length is 12 residues. Trimming took off 2 bases at V and 4 bases at J, with 6 bases between the two ends. The CDR3 is CASSVGGTEAFF. The DNA of the CDR3 is TGTGCCAGCAGCGTGGGAGGCACTGAAGCTTTCTTT. The full variable domain, completed using reference TRBV9 and TRBJ1-1, is DSGVTQTPKHLITATGQRVTLRCSPRSGDLSVYWYQQSLDQGLQFLIQYYNGEERAKGNILERFSAQQFPDLHSELNLSSLELGDSALYFCASSVGGTEAFFGQGTRLTVV.

V gene TRBV5-1 combines with J gene TRBJ2-3, with TRBD2 matching 8 bases. Germline V gene lookup returns CDR1 SGHRS and CDR2 YFSETQ. V was clipped by 7 bases and J by 6 bases; unmatched bases: 7. This CDR3 region has 13 residues. This CDR3 reads CASGAGGGDTQYF. CDR3 nucleotide sequence: TGCGCCAGCGGCGCGGGGGGTGGGGATACGCAGTATTTT.

The chain is built from TRBV12-3 or TRBV12-4 and TRBJ1-1; D unclear. V was cut by 2 bases and J by 0 bases, with 4 bases left in between. There are 13 residues in the CDR3. The CDR3 spells CASSLRVNTEAFF. In DNA, the CDR3 is TGTGCCAGCAGTTTAAGGGTGAACACTGAAGCTTTCTTT.

The CDR3 sequence: CASSQRVTETQYF. The CDR3 bases are TGTGCCAGCAGCCAAAGGGTTACGGAGACCCAGTACTTC. J is TRBJ2-5 and V is TRBV3-1 (or the pseudogene TRBV3-2); D is unresolved. The CDR3 is made up of 13 amino acids. In germline, CDR1 is LGHDT, CDR2 YNNKEL (reference sequence). V dropped 2 bases and J dropped 5 bases, with 9 bases sitting between them.

The chain uses TRBV3-1 (or the pseudogene TRBV3-2) and TRBJ2-7; D tentatively fits TRBD1 or TRBD2 (5 bases each). CDR1 is LGHDT and CDR2 is YNNKEL in the germline V gene (reference sequence). Trimming cost V 0 bases and J 0 bases, with 15 bases left between them. The length of the CDR3 is 17 residues. CDR3 DNA: TGTGCCAGCAGCCAAGAAGGGACCGTCCAAGCCTCCTACGAGCAGTACTTC. Translation: CASSQEGTVQASYEQYF.

The CDR3 loop reads CASSFGSNYGYTF. The CDR3 bases are TGTGCCAGCAGCTTTGGGAGCAACTATGGCTACACCTTC. The chain recombines TRBV5-4 with TRBJ1-2, with D hard to call. V lost 2 bases to trimming and J lost 2 bases, with 7 bases between them. CDR3 length: 13 amino acids. From germline, CDR1 is SGHNT and CDR2 YYREEE (reference sequence).

V is TRBV11-2 and J is TRBJ2-6, with D unclear. There are 16 residues in the CDR3. V dropped 3 bases and J dropped 2 bases, with 11 bases sitting between them. From germline, CDR1 is SGHAT and CDR2 FQNNGV. The DNA of the CDR3 is TGTGCCAGCAGCTTCGAGCCCGAGACTGGGGCCAACGTCCTGACTTTC. This sequence encodes CASSFEPETGANVLTF.

The rearrangement uses TRBV27 and TRBJ1-1; D unresolved. Trimming removed 2 bases from V and 0 bases from J, with 13 bases in between. The CDR3 spans 16 residues. Germline lookup yields CDR1 MNHEY and CDR2 SMNVEV (reference sequence). CDR3 residues: CASSLGGWAVNTEAFF. The CDR3 nucleotides are TGTGCCAGCAGTTTAGGAGGGTGGGCGGTGAACACTGAAGCTTTCTTT.

As regards this clone: Other DNA variants within this sample encode the same CDR3. V gene TRBV7-9 combines with J gene TRBJ1-2; the match to TRBD1 covers 10 bases. V was pared by 3 bases and J by 8 bases, with 6 bases of the junction left unmatched. The V gene's germline CDR1 is SEHNR and CDR2 FQNEAQ (reference sequence). This CDR3 comprises 14 residues. As DNA, the CDR3 is TGTGCCAGCAGCTTGGGGGACAGGGGTTACGGCTACACCTTC. Protein sequence: CASSLGDRGYGYTF.

About this clone itself: No conserved phenylalanine or tryptophan is present at the end of the CDR3, so a read error is the likely explanation. The DNA is left out, because the CDR3 cannot be placed on it with certainty; the CDR3 is given as TCRdb lists it. This rearrangement joins TRBV19 to TRBJ1-1. A total of 12 residues make up the CDR3, ends included. The V gene's germline CDR1 is LNHDA and CDR2 SQIVND (reference sequence). The CDR3: CASSPPDLGSGL.

The genes are TRBV10-3 and TRBJ2-5; 10 positions agree with TRBD1. Germline trimming cut 5 bases from V and 5 bases from J; bases unmatched to any gene: 8. CDR1 is ENHRY and CDR2 is SYGVKD in the germline V gene. The CDR3 loop spans 15 amino acids. In DNA, the CDR3 is TGTGCCATCAGTTCCGGGACAGGGGTGCGGGAGACCCAGTACTTC. Amino acids: CAISSGTGVRETQYF.

V and J are TRBV12-3 or TRBV12-4 and TRBJ2-2, with 9 positions matching TRBD2. Trimming at V came to 8 bases and at J to 3 bases, leaving 1 base not matched to a gene. There are 13 residues in the CDR3. The CDR3 sequence is CASGGGDTGELFF. CDR3 DNA sequence: TGTGCCAGCGGCGGGGGGGACACCGGGGAGCTGTTTTTT.

The count of this clone is one. The chain joins TRBV7-9 to TRBJ1-4, with D perhaps TRBD1 (6 bases). Trimming shortened V by 5 bases and J by 7 bases, and 23 bases separated the two germline ends. The CDR3 runs to 17 residues. Germline CDR1 reads SEHNR; CDR2 reads FQNEAQ (reference sequence). CDR3 in amino acids: CASSRWDDKGGPEKLFF. The CDR3 region has the DNA TGTGCCAGCAGCCGATGGGACGACAAAGGGGGGCCTGAAAAACTGTTTTTT.

The chain recombines TRBV3-1 (or the pseudogene TRBV3-2) with TRBJ2-1, with 10 bases fitting TRBD2. With 3 bases clipped from V and 10 bases from J, the junction kept 3 bases outside the gene matches. Germline CDR1 reads LGHDT; CDR2 reads YNNKEL (reference sequence). CDR3 size: 13 residues. The DNA for the CDR3 is TGTGCCAGCAGCCAGGTTAGCGGGGGGGAGCAGTTCTTC. It specifies CASSQVSGGEQFF.

The rearrangement uses TRBV6-4 and TRBJ1-2; D is undetermined. The CDR3 has 13 residues. In germline, CDR1 is MRHNA, CDR2 SNTAGT. Trimming took 5 bases from V and 4 from J, leaving 11 bases between them. This chain's CDR3 is CASSRGQSYGYTF. The CDR3 nucleotides are TGTGCCAGCAGTCGAGGGCAGAGCTATGGCTACACCTTC.

V usage is TRBV30 and J usage is TRBJ1-5, with 7 bases identical to TRBD1. V lost 4 bases to trimming and J lost 0 bases; unmatched junction nucleotides: 12. CDR1 GTSNPN and CDR2 SVGIG come from the germline V gene (reference sequence). The CDR3 has 17 amino acids. CDR3 nucleotides: TGTGCCTGGAACCCACCCCCAGGGGGACCTAGCAATCAGCCCCAGCATTTT. Its protein product is CAWNPPPGGPSNQPQHF.

This clone was observed once. The genes are TRBV5-1 and TRBJ2-2, with 7 bases identical to TRBD2. With V trimmed by 2 bases and J by 1 base, 2 bases remained unmatched. Looked up from germline, CDR1 is SGHRS and CDR2 is YFSETQ. CDR3 size: 15 residues. The CDR3 reads CASSFQRGNTGELFF. CDR3 DNA sequence: TGCGCCAGCAGCTTCCAGCGGGGGAACACCGGGGAGCTGTTTTTT.

J is TRBJ1-2 and V is TRBV4-2; D is unresolved. This CDR3 contains 14 residues. Germline CDR1 is LGHNA and CDR2 is YNFKEQ. With 1 base removed from V and 5 bases from J, the gap between germline ends came to 11 bases. CDR3 in amino acids: CASSQGTLGYGYTF. DNA for the CDR3: TGTGCCAGCAGCCAAGGGACCCTGGGGTATGGCTACACCTTC.

The rearrangement uses TRBV5-1 and TRBJ2-3; D may be TRBD1 or TRBD2 (6 bases each). The CDR3 is 15 amino acids. Germline lookup yields CDR1 SGHRS and CDR2 YFSETQ. The V gene lost 4 bases and the J gene lost 0 bases, with 12 bases spanning the gap. CDR3 loop: CASSLLGGSTDTQYF. CDR3 sequence (DNA): TGCGCCAGCAGCCTCCTAGGGGGGAGCACAGATACGCAGTATTTT.

In DNA, the CDR3 is TGTGCCAGCTGTCGAGCGGGAGGTCTTAGAAATGAGCAGTTCTTC. This codes for CASCRAGGLRNEQFF. This chain uses TRBV28 with TRBJ2-1; TRBD2 matches 9 bases. The junction had 12 bases not matched to a gene; V was cut back by 8 bases and J by 7 bases. The CDR3 is 15 amino acids. The germline CDR1 and CDR2 sequences are MDHEN and SYDVKM.

The chain couples TRBV10-2 to TRBJ1-1; the match to TRBD1 covers 7 bases. The CDR3 contains 17 residues. Germline V gene sequence: CDR1 WSHSY, CDR2 SAAADI. Losses at the gene ends were 3 bases for V and 0 bases for J; bases not matched to a gene: 10. In nucleotides, the CDR3 is TGCGCCAGCAGTGAAATGAAGGGGGCCATTATGAACACTGAAGCTTTCTTT. Amino acids: CASSEMKGAIMNTEAFF.

This chain uses TRBV19 with TRBJ2-1; 9 bases match TRBD1. The CDR3 has 17 amino acids. The V gene's germline CDR1 is LNHDA and CDR2 SQIVND (reference sequence). V lost 4 bases, J lost 6 bases, and 13 bases stayed unmatched. DNA for the CDR3: TGTGCCAGTAGTACTAGGGCCACAGGGGGCCCCATCAATGAGCAGTTCTTC. This translates into CASSTRATGGPINEQFF. Using reference TRBV19 and TRBJ2-1 for the parts outside the CDR3, the full variable domain is DGGITQSPKYLFRKEGQNVTLSCEQNLNHDAMYWYRQDPGQGLRLIYYSQIVNDFQKGDIAEGYSVSREKKESFPLTVTSAQKNPTAFYLCASSTRATGGPINEQFFGPGTRLTVL.

This clone has a single count. The chain is built from TRBV18 and TRBJ1-1, with TRBD1 matching over 8 bases. J gave up 2 bases and V 3 bases, and 8 bases lay outside the gene matches. The CDR3 is 16 amino acids. CDR1 is KGHSH, CDR2 LQKENI, per germline. The CDR3 is CASSPDRVALNTEAFF. The DNA of the CDR3 is TGTGCCAGCTCACCGGACAGGGTAGCCCTTAACACTGAAGCTTTCTTT. The full variable domain, with the rest looked up from reference TRBV18 and TRBJ1-1, is NAGVMQNPRHLVRRRGQEARLRCSPMKGHSHVYWYRQLPEEGLKFMVYLQKENIIDESGMPKERFSAEFPKEGPSILRIQQVVRGDSAAYFCASSPDRVALNTEAFFGQGTRLTVV.

This chain links TRBV19 with TRBJ1-1; D not certain. From germline, CDR1 is LNHDA and CDR2 SQIVND (reference sequence). This CDR3 has 13 amino acids. The ends were cut back, 0 bases at V and 6 bases at J, with 8 bases in the middle. CDR3 coding DNA: TGTGCCAGTAGTATAGAGGACGGTGCTGAAGCTTTCTTT. Translating gives CASSIEDGAEAFF.